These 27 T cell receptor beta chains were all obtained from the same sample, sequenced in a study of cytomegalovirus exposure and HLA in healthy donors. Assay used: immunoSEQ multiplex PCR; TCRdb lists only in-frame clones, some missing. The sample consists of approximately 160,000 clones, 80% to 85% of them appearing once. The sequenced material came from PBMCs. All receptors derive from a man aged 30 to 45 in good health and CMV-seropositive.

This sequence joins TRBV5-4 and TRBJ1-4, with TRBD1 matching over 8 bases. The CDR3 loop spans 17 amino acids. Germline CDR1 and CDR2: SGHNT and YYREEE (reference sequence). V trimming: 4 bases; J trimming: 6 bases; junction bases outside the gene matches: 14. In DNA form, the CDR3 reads TGTGCCAGCAGCCCTAGCCCGGACAGGGTTCGACATGAAAAACTGTTTTTT. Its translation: CASSPSPDRVRHEKLFF.

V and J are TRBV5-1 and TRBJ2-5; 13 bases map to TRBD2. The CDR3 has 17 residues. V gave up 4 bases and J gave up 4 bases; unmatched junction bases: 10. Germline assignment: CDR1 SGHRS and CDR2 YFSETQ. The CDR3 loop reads CASSTRTSGSGLETQYF. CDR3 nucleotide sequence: TGCGCCAGCAGCACAAGGACTAGCGGGAGCGGATTAGAGACCCAGTACTTC.

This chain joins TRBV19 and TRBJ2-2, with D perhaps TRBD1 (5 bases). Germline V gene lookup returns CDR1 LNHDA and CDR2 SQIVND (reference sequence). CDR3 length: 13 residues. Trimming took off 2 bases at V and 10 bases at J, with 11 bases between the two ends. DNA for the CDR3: TGTGCCAGTAGTATACCAGGGTCCCCGGAGCTGTTTTTT. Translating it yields CASSIPGSPELFF.

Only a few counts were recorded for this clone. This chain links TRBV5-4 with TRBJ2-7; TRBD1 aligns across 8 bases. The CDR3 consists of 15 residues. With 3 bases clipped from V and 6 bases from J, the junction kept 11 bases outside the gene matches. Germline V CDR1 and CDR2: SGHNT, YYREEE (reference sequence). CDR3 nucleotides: TGTGCCAGCAGCTCGGAAGTGACAGGGGATGCCGAGCAGTACTTC. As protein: CASSSEVTGDAEQYF.

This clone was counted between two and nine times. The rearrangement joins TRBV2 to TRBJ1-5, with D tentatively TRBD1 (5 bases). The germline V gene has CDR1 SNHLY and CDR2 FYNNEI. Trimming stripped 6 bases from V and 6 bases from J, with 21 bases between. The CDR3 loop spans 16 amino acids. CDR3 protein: CASSPPRRGGGQPQHF. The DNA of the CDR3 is TGTGCCAGCAGCCCCCCCCGGAGGGGCGGGGGTCAGCCCCAGCATTTT.

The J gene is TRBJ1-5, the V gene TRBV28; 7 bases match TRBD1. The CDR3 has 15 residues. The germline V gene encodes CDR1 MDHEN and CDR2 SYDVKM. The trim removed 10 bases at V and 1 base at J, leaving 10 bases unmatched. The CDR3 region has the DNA TGTGCCACCCGGGACAGTGTAGGGAGCAATCAGCCCCAGCATTTT. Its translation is CATRDSVGSNQPQHF. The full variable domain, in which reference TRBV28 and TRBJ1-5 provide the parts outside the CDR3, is DVKVTQSSRYLVKRTGEKVFLECVQDMDHENMFWYRQDPGLGLRLIYFSYDVKMKEKGDIPEGYSVSREKKERFSLILESASTNQTSMYLCATRDSVGSNQPQHFGDGTRLSIL.

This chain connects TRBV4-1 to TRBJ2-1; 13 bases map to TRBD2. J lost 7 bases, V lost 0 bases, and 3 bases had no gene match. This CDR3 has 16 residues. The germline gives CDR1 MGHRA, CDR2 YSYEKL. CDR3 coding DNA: TGCGCCAGCAGCCAAGAGGGACTAGCGGGAAGGAATGAGCAGTTCTTC. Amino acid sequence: CASSQEGLAGRNEQFF.

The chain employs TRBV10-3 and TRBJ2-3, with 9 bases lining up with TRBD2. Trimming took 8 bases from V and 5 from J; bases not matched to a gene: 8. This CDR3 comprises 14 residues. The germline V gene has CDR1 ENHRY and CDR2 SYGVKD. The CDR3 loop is CAIGLREGGDTQYF. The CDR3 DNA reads TGTGCCATCGGCTTGCGGGAGGGTGGAGATACGCAGTATTTT.

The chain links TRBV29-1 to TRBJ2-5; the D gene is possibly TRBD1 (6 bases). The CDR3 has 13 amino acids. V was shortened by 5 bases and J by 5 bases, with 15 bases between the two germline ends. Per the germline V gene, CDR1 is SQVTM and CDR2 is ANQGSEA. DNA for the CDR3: TGCAGCGTTCACACAGGGTCCGGGGAGACCCAGTACTTC. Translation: CSVHTGSGETQYF.

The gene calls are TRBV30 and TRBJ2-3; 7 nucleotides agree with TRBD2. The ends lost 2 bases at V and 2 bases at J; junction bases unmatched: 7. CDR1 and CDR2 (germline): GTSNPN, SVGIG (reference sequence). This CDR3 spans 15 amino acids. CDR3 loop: CAWSKGLAVTDTQYF. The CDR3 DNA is TGTGCCTGGAGTAAGGGGCTAGCGGTCACAGATACGCAGTATTTT.

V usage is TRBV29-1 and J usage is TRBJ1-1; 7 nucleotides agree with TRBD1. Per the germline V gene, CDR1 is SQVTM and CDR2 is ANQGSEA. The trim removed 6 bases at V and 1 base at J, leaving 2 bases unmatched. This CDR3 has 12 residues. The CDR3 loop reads CSVGQSNTEAFF. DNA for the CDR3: TGCAGCGTGGGACAGTCGAACACTGAAGCTTTCTTT.

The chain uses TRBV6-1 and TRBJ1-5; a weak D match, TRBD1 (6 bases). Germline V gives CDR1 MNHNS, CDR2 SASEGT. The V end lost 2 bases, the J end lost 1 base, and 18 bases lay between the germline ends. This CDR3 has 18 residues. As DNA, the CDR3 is TGTGCCAGCAGTGAACTCTACCCCCGGGACAAGAGCAATCAGCCCCAGCATTTT. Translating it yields CASSELYPRDKSNQPQHF.

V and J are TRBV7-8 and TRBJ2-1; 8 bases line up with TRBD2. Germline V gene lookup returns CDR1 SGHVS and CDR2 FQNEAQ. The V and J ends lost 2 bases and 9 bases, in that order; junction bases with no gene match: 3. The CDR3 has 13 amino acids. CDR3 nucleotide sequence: TGTGCCAGCAGCTTACGGGAGGGTGGTGAGCAGTTCTTC. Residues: CASSLREGGEQFF.

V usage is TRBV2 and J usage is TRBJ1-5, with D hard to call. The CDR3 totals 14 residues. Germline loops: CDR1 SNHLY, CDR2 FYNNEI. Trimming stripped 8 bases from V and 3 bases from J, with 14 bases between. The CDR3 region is CASHERAVNQPQHF. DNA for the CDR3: TGTGCCAGCCACGAGAGGGCGGTCAATCAGCCCCAGCATTTT.

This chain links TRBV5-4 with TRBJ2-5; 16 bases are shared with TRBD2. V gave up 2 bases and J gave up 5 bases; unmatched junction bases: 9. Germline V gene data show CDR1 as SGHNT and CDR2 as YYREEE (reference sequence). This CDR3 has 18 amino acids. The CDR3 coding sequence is TGTGCCAGCAGCTTAGGGGGACTAGCGGGAGGGCCGCAGGAGACCCAGTACTTC. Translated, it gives CASSLGGLAGGPQETQYF.

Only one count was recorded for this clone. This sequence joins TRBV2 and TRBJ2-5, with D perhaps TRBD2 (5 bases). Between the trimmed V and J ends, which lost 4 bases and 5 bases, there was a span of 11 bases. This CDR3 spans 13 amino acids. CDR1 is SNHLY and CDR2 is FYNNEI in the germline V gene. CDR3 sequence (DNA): TGTGCCAGCAGTGTGACTTGGAGGGAGACCCAGTACTTC. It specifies CASSVTWRETQYF.

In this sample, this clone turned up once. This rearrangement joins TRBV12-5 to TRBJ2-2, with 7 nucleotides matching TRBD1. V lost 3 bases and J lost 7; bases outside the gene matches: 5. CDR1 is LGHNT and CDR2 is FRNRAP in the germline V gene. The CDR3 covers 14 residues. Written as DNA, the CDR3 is TGTGCTAGTGGTTTAGTCGGGGACAGCGGGGAGCTGTTTTTT. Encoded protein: CASGLVGDSGELFF.

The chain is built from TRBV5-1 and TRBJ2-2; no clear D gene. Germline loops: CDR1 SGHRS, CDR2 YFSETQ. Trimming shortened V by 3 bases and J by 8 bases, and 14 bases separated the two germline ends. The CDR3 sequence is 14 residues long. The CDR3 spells CASSSPPLEGELFF. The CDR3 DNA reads TGCGCCAGCAGCTCCCCGCCCCTGGAGGGGGAGCTGTTTTTT.

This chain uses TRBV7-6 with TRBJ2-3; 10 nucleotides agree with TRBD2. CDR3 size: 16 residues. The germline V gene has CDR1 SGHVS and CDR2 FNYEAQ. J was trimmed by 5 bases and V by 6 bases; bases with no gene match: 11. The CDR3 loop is CASSDPTSGTQDTQYF. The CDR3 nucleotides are TGTGCCAGCAGTGACCCTACTAGCGGGACCCAAGATACGCAGTATTTT. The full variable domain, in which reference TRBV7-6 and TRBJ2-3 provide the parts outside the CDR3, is GAGVSQSPRYKVTKRGQDVALRCDPISGHVSLYWYRQALGQGPEFLTYFNYEAQQDKSGLPNDRFSAERPEGSISTLTIQRTEQRDSAMYRCASSDPTSGTQDTQYFGPGTRLTVL.

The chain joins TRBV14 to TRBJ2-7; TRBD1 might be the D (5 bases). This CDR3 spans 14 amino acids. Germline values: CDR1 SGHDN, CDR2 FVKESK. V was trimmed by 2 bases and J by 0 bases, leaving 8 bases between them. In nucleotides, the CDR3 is TGTGCCAGCAGCCAACATCAGGGCTCCTACGAGCAGTACTTC. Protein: CASSQHQGSYEQYF.

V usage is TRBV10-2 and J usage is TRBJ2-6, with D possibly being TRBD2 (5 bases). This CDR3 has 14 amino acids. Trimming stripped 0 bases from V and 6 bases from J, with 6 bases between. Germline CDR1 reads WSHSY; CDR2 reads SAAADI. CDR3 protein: CASSESGAANVLTF. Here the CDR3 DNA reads TGCGCCAGCAGTGAGTCGGGAGCGGCCAACGTCCTGACTTTC.

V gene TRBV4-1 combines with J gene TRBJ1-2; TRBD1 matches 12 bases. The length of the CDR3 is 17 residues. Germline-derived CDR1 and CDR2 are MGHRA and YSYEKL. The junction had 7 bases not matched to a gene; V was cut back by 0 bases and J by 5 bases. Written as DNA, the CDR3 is TGCGCCAGCAGCCAAGATCGGGACAGGGGGCCGGGGTATGGCTACACCTTC. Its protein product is CASSQDRDRGPGYGYTF.

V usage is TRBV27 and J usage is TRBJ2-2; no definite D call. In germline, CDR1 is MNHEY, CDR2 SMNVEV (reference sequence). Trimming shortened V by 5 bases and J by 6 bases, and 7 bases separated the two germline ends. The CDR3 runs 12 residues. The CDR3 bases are TGTGCCAGCAGTCCCCTCCCCGGGGAGCTGTTTTTT. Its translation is CASSPLPGELFF.

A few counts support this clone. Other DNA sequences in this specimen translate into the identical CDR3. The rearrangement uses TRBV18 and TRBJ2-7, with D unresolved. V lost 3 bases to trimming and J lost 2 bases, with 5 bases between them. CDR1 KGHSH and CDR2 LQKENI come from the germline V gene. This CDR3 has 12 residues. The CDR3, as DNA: TGTGCCAGCTCACCCCAGACCTACGAGCAGTACTTC. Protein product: CASSPQTYEQYF.

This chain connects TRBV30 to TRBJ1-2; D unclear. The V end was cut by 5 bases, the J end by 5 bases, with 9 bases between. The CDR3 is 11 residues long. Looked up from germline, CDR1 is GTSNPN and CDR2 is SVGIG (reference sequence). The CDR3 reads CAWGASYGYTF. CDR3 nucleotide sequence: TGTGCCTGGGGAGCCTCTTATGGCTACACCTTC. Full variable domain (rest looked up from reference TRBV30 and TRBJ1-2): SQTIHQWPATLVQPVGSPLSLECTVEGTSNPNLYWYRQAAGRGLQLLFYSVGIGQISSEVPQNLSASRPQDRQFILSSKKLLLSDSGFYLCAWGASYGYTFGSGTRLTVV.

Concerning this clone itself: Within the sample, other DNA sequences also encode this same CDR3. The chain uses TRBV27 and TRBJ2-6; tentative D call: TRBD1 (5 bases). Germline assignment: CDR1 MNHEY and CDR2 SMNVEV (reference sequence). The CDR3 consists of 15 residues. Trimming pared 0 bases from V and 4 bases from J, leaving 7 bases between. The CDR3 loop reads CASSLSGAGANVLTF. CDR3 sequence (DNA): TGTGCCAGCAGTTTATCTGGGGCGGGGGCCAACGTCCTGACTTTC.

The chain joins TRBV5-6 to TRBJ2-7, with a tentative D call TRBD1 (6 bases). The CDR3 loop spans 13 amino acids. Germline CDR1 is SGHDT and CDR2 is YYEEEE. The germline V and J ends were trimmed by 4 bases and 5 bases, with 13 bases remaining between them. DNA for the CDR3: TGTGCCAGCAGCAACCAGGGGTGGGACGAGCAGTACTTC. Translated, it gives CASSNQGWDEQYF.